This T cell receptor (beta chain) was sequenced for a study of early T cells in non-severe SARS-CoV-2 infection. About the study: Chains stayed unpaired after sequencing of bulk RNA from unsorted whole blood.

The protocol attached unique molecular identifiers to individual cDNA molecules. MiXCR, applied by TCRdb to the 5' RACE reads, yields one record per CDR3 protein. This sample carries roughly 70,000 distinct CDR3 sequences, 20% of them seen once, and the ten largest clones take approximately 15%. Study observations and caveats: In VDJdb matching, anti-spike CD8 responses were favored while private and CD4 specificities went missing.

The CDR3 length is 16 residues. As to this clonotype: As yet, its antigen is unknown. Being one base from a much bigger clone, this may be a read error.

The source material was whole blood, sampled at baseline. This chain uses TRBV12-3 or TRBV12-4 with TRBJ2-7, with TRBD2 identical over 11 bases. This sequence was found in an adult who was a healthcare worker with PCR-confirmed SARS-CoV-2 infection or an uninfected control (not recorded which). The CDR3 sequence is CAGSLMIGLAGGEQYF. For the CDR3, the DNA is TGTGCCGGCAGTTTAATGATTGGGCTAGCGGGGGGAGAGCAGTACTTC.